Below, 20 T cell receptor beta chains from the same sample are listed, as sequenced in a study of blood T cell repertoires in COVID-19. The protocol was immunoSEQ multiplex PCR, while the TCRdb copy is restricted to in-frame clones and leaves out a portion. The data show hundreds of thousands of clones, 85% seen once. The sequenced material came from PBMCs or T cells enriched from blood (not recorded which). The receptors derive from a woman aged 50 to 60 with acute COVID-19.

V gene TRBV29-1 combines with J gene TRBJ2-7; D ambiguous. The CDR3 consists of 13 residues. Germline V CDR1 and CDR2: SQVTM, ANQGSEA. The CDR3 loop reads CSIIANGNYEQYF. DNA for the CDR3: TGCAGTATCATAGCCAACGGCAACTACGAGCAGTACTTC.

In regard to this clone: In the same sample, other DNA sequences code for this CDR3. V is TRBV7-9 and J is TRBJ2-1; the match to TRBD2 covers 7 bases. The trim removed 6 bases at V and 0 bases at J, leaving 5 bases unmatched. Looked up from germline, CDR1 is SEHNR and CDR2 is FQNEAQ (reference sequence). The CDR3 runs to 15 residues. DNA for the CDR3: TGTGCCAGCAGTCCGGGGGGAAGCTCCTACAATGAGCAGTTCTTC. It is translated as CASSPGGSSYNEQFF. Together with reference TRBV7-9 and TRBJ2-1, the CDR3 gives the full variable domain: DTGVSQNPRHKITKRGQNVTFRCDPISEHNRLYWYRQTLGQGPEFLTYFQNEAQLEKSRLLSDRFSAERPKGSFSTLEIQRTEQGDSAMYLCASSPGGSSYNEQFFGPGTRLTVL.

This chain links TRBV27 with TRBJ2-7, with 10 nucleotides matching TRBD1. From germline, CDR1 is MNHEY and CDR2 SMNVEV (reference sequence). The CDR3 contains 15 residues. The junction had 6 bases not matched to a gene; V was cut back by 2 bases and J by 5 bases. CDR3 nucleotide sequence: TGTGCCAGCAGTTTAACCGGGACAGGGGTCGACGAGCAGTACTTC. As protein: CASSLTGTGVDEQYF.

The rearrangement joins TRBV7-2 to TRBJ2-3; D possibly corresponds to TRBD2 (7 bases). The CDR3 runs to 16 residues. Trimming shortened V by 5 bases and J by 0 bases, and 15 bases separated the two germline ends. From germline, CDR1 is SGHTA and CDR2 FQGNSA. The CDR3 sequence is CASSPGGRGSTDTQYF. Here the CDR3 DNA reads TGTGCCAGCAGCCCGGGGGGCAGGGGAAGCACAGATACGCAGTATTTT.

V is TRBV7-2 and J is TRBJ1-2; D may be TRBD1 (6 bases). The CDR3 loop spans 15 amino acids. Trimming removed 1 base at V and 4 bases at J, with 13 bases between. The germline CDR1 and CDR2 sequences are SGHTA and FQGNSA. The CDR3 sequence is CASSLELDSLYGYTF. The CDR3 region has the DNA TGTGCCAGCAGCTTAGAGCTGGACAGCCTCTATGGCTACACCTTC. The entire variable domain, with the rest obtained from reference TRBV7-2 and TRBJ1-2, is as follows: GAGVSQSPSNKVTEKGKDVELRCDPISGHTALYWYRQSLGQGLEFLIYFQGNSAPDKSGLPSDRFSAERTGGSVSTLTIQRTQQEDSAVYLCASSLELDSLYGYTFGSGTRLTVV.

The V gene is TRBV28, the J gene TRBJ1-1, with D perhaps matching TRBD1 (5 bases). The CDR3 extends over 14 amino acids. Trimming removed 6 bases from V and 3 bases from J, with 14 bases in between. Germline CDR1 and CDR2: MDHEN and SYDVKM. CDR3 protein: CASRRRGLDTEAFF. DNA of the CDR3: TGTGCCAGCAGGAGAAGGGGTCTGGACACTGAAGCTTTCTTT.

The V and J genes are TRBV7-2 and TRBJ1-3; D ambiguous. The CDR3 runs to 18 residues. V was trimmed by 1 base and J by 0 bases, leaving 16 bases between them. Germline CDR1 is SGHTA and CDR2 is FQGNSA. The CDR3 nucleotides are TGTGCCAGCAGCTTAGGAGGTCGGGCGGGAAACTCTGGAAACACCATATATTTT. Translating gives CASSLGGRAGNSGNTIYF.

In regard to this clone: Other DNA variants within this sample encode the same CDR3. The CDR3 nucleotides read TGTGCCAGCAGTTTTGGGCAAACCTATGGCTACACCTTC. Protein: CASSFGQTYGYTF. The chain joins TRBV12-3 or TRBV12-4 to TRBJ1-2; D is unresolved. The CDR3 loop spans 13 amino acids. V was trimmed by 3 bases and J by 4 bases, leaving 9 bases between them.

V is TRBV6-5 and J is TRBJ2-1, with 9 bases fitting TRBD2. Germline V gene data show CDR1 as MNHEY and CDR2 as SVGAGI. CDR3 length: 14 residues. The junction had 6 bases not matched to a gene; V was cut back by 1 base and J by 11 bases. CDR3 region: CASSYYEAGGKQFF. DNA of the CDR3: TGTGCCAGCAGTTACTATGAAGCGGGGGGTAAGCAGTTCTTC.

The gene calls are TRBV6-2 or TRBV6-3 and TRBJ1-3, with D uncertain. Trimming left V 2 bases short and J 5 bases short, with 7 bases between. The germline gives CDR1 MNHEY, CDR2 SVGEGT. CDR3 size: 13 residues. The chain's CDR3 is CASSYSERNTIYF. The CDR3 DNA is TGTGCCAGCAGTTACAGTGAGAGAAACACCATATATTTT.

V is TRBV5-1 and J is TRBJ2-5, with D perhaps TRBD2 (6 bases). The CDR3 is 15 amino acids. Germline values: CDR1 SGHRS, CDR2 YFSETQ. V gave up 4 bases and J gave up 1 base, with 14 bases separating them. The DNA of the CDR3 is TGCGCCAGCAGCCCAACGGCGGGGCGCCAAGAGACCCAGTACTTC. This sequence encodes CASSPTAGRQETQYF.

V is TRBV4-2 and J is TRBJ1-1, with 7 positions matching TRBD1. Trimming cost V 1 base and J 8 bases; bases outside gene matches: 16. CDR3 size: 17 residues. Per the germline V gene, CDR1 is LGHNA and CDR2 is YNFKEQ. Here the CDR3 DNA reads TGTGCCAGCAGCCAAGGAACCTTATCGGGGACAGAGGGGGAAGCTTTCTTT. It codes for CASSQGTLSGTEGEAFF.

The chain is built from TRBV3-1 (or the pseudogene TRBV3-2) and TRBJ2-7; possibly TRBD1 for D (6 bases). With 0 bases removed from V and 6 bases from J, the gap between germline ends came to 15 bases. The CDR3 totals 15 residues. Per the germline V gene, CDR1 is LGHDT and CDR2 is YNNKEL (reference sequence). The CDR3 region is CASSQDSNRVGEQYF. CDR3 DNA sequence: TGTGCCAGCAGCCAAGATTCCAACAGGGTTGGCGAGCAGTACTTC.

The chain couples TRBV6-1 to TRBJ2-3; 13 bases match TRBD2. The germline V gene has CDR1 MNHNS and CDR2 SASEGT. CDR3 length: 17 amino acids. Trimming at V came to 0 bases and at J to 1 base, leaving 1 base not matched to a gene. This CDR3 reads CASSEAGLAGGTDTQYF. CDR3 coding DNA: TGTGCCAGCAGTGAAGCCGGACTAGCGGGGGGCACAGATACGCAGTATTTT.

This clone was picked up one time. The V call is TRBV27, the J call TRBJ1-5, with D unresolved. V lost 5 bases, J lost 4 bases, and 15 bases lay in between. Germline lookup yields CDR1 MNHEY and CDR2 SMNVEV (reference sequence). The CDR3 length is 15 residues. The CDR3: CASSAPGDSNQPQHF. Written as DNA, the CDR3 is TGTGCCAGCAGTGCCCCCGGGGATTCAAATCAGCCCCAGCATTTT.

This clone came up once. This sequence joins TRBV30 and TRBJ1-1; D is possibly TRBD1 (5 bases). Germline V CDR1 and CDR2: GTSNPN, SVGIG (reference sequence). The CDR3 covers 10 residues. Trimming shortened V by 8 bases and J by 8 bases, and 12 bases separated the two germline ends. The CDR3 DNA reads TGTGCCGGGGGGAACAGGGAAGCTTTCTTT. Its translation is CAGGNREAFF.

This clone was counted once. The chain employs TRBV7-9 and TRBJ2-5; 9 nucleotides agree with TRBD1. The germline V gene encodes CDR1 SEHNR and CDR2 FQNEAQ (reference sequence). V shed 1 base, J shed 3 bases, and the junction held 3 bases outside the gene matches. The CDR3 extends over 15 amino acids. Written as DNA, the CDR3 is TGTGCCAGCAGCTTAGTTAGGACAGGGGAAGAGACCCAGTACTTC. Protein sequence: CASSLVRTGEETQYF.

The genes are TRBV30 and TRBJ1-1; D not certain. With 1 base removed from V and 1 base from J, the gap between germline ends came to 16 bases. In germline, CDR1 is GTSNPN, CDR2 SVGIG (reference sequence). The CDR3 has 16 residues. CDR3: CAWSDVLGLGNTEAFF. The CDR3 coding sequence is TGTGCCTGGAGTGATGTGTTGGGCCTGGGGAACACTGAAGCTTTCTTT.

The gene calls are TRBV3-1 (or the pseudogene TRBV3-2) and TRBJ2-3, with D possibly TRBD2 on 6 matching bases. V gave up 4 bases and J gave up 2 bases, with 13 bases separating them. In germline, CDR1 is LGHDT, CDR2 YNNKEL (reference sequence). The CDR3 extends over 15 amino acids. This chain's CDR3 is CASSPPAGHTDTQYF. CDR3 in DNA: TGTGCCAGCAGCCCACCCGCGGGGCACACAGATACGCAGTATTTT.

The rearrangement joins TRBV6-1 to TRBJ1-6; tentative D call: TRBD1 (5 bases). Germline assignment: CDR1 MNHNS and CDR2 SASEGT. Trimming took off 4 bases at V and 4 bases at J, with 17 bases between the two ends. The CDR3 contains 17 residues. The CDR3 is CASSGQTYKPYNSPLHF. The CDR3 bases are TGTGCCAGCAGTGGACAGACATATAAGCCGTATAATTCACCCCTCCACTTT.